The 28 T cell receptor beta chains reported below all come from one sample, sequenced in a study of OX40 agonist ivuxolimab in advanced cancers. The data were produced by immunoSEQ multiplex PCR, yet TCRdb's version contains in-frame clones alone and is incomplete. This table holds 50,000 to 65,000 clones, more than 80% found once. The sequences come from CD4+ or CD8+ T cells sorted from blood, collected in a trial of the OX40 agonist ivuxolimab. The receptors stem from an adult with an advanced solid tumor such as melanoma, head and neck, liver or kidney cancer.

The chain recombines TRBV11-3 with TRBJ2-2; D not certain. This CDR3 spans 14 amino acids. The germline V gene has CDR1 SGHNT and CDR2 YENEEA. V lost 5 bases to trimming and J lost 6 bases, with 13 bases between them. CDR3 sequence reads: CASSPGPPSGELFF. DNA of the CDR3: TGTGCCAGCAGCCCTGGTCCGCCGTCCGGGGAGCTGTTTTTT.

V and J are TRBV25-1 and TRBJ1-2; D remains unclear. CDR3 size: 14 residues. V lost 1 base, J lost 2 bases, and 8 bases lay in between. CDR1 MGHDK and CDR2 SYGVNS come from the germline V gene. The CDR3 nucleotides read TGTGCCAGCAGTGAATTAGGGCAGAACTATGGCTACACCTTC. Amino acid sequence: CASSELGQNYGYTF.

The CDR3 spells CASSFPGLGRYQETQYF. The DNA of the CDR3 is TGTGCCAGCAGCTTTCCGGGACTAGGCAGGTACCAAGAGACCCAGTACTTC. The rearrangement joins TRBV7-9 to TRBJ2-5; 8 nucleotides line up with TRBD2. Germline trimming cut 3 bases from V and 0 bases from J; bases unmatched to any gene: 9. In germline, CDR1 is SEHNR, CDR2 FQNEAQ (reference sequence). This CDR3 has 17 amino acids.

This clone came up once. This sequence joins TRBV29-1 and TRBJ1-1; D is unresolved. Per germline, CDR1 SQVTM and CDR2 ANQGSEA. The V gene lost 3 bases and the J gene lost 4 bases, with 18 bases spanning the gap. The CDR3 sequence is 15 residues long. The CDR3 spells CSVDGGAGMGTEAFF. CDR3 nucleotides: TGCAGCGTTGACGGAGGAGCCGGGATGGGCACTGAAGCTTTCTTT.

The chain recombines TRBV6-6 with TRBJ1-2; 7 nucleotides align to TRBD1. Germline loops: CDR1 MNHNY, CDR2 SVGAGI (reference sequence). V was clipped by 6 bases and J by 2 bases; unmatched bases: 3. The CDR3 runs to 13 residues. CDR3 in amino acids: CASRLTGNYGYTF. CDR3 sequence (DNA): TGTGCCAGCAGATTGACAGGGAACTATGGCTACACCTTC.

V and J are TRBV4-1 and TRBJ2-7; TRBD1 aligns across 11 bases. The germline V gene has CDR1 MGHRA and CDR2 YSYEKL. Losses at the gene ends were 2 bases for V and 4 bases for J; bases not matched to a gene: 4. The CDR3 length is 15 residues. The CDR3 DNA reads TGCGCCAGCAGCCAACCGGGACAGGGGGTTTACGAGCAGTACTTC. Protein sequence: CASSQPGQGVYEQYF.

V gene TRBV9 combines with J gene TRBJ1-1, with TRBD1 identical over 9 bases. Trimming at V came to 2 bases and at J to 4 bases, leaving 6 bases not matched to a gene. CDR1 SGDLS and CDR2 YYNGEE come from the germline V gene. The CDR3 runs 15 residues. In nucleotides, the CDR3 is TGTGCCAGCAGCGTCAGAACGGGACAGGGCACTGAAGCTTTCTTT. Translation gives CASSVRTGQGTEAFF.

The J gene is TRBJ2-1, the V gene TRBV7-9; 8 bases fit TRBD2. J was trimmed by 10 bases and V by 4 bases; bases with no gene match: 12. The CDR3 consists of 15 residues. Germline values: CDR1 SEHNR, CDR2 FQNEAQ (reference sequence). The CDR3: CASSWGSGEIGEQFF. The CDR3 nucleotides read TGTGCCAGCAGCTGGGGTAGCGGGGAGATAGGGGAGCAGTTCTTC.

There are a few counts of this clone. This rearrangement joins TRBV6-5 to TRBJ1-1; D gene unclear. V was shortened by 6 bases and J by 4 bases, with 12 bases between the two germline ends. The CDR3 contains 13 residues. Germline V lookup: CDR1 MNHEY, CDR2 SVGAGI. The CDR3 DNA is TGTGCCAGCAGCTCTCCTTTGGGCACTGAAGCTTTCTTT. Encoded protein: CASSSPLGTEAFF.

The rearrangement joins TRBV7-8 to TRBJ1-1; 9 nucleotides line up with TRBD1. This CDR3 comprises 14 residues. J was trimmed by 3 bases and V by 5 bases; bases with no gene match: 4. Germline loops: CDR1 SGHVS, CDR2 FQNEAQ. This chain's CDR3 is CASSQTGGDTEAFF. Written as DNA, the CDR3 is TGTGCCAGCAGCCAGACAGGGGGAGACACTGAAGCTTTCTTT.

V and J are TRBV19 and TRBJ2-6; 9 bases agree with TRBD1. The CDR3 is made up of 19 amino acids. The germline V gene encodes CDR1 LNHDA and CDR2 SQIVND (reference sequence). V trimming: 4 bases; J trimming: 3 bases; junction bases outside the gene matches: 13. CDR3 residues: CASSTKTNRGLFGANVLTF. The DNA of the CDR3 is TGTGCCAGTAGTACAAAAACAAACAGGGGGCTATTTGGGGCCAACGTCCTGACTTTC.

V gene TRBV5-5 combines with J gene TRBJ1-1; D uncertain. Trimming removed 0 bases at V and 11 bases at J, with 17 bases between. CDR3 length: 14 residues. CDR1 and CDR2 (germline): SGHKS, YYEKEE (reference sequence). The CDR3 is CASSLGVSTPVAFF. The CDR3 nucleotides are TGTGCCAGCAGCTTGGGAGTCAGCACCCCGGTCGCTTTCTTT.

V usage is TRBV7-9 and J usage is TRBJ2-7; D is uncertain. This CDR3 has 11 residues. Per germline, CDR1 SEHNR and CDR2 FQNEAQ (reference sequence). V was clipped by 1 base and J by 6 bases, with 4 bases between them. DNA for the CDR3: TGTGCCAGCAGCTTAGAATTCGAGCAGTACTTC. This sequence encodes CASSLEFEQYF.

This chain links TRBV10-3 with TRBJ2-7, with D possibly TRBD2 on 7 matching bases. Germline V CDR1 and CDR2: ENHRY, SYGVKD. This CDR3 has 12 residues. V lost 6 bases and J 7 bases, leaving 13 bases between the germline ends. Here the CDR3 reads CAISGGREEQYF. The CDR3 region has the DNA TGTGCCATCAGCGGGGGGCGGGAAGAGCAGTACTTC.

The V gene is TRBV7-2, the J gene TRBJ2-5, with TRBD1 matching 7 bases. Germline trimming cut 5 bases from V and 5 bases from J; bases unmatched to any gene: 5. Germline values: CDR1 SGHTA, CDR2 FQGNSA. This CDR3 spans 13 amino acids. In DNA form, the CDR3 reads TGTGCCAGCAGCCCGGGACAGACGGAGACCCAGTACTTC. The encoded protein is CASSPGQTETQYF.

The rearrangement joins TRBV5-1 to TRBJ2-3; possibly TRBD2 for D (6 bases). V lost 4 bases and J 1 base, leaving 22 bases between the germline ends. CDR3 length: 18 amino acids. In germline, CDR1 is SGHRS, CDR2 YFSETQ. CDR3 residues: CASSPIPSSSVGTDTQYF. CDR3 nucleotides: TGCGCCAGCAGCCCCATCCCGTCGTCTAGCGTAGGCACAGATACGCAGTATTTT.

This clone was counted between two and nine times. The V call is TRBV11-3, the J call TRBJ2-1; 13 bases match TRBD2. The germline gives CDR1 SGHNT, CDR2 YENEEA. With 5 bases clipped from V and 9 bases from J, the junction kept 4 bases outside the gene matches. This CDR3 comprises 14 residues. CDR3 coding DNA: TGTGCCAGCAGCCCCAGGACTAGCGGGAGTGAGCAGTTCTTC. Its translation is CASSPRTSGSEQFF.

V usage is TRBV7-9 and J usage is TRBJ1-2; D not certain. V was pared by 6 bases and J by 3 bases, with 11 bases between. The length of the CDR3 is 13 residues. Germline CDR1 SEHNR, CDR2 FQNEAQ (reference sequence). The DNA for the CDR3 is TGTGCCAGCAGTAGGACGGTTCACTATGGCTACACCTTC. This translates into CASSRTVHYGYTF.

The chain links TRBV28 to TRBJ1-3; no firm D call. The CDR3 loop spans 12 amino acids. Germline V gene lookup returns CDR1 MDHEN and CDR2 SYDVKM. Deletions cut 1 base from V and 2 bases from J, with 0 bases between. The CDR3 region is CASSLSGNTIYF. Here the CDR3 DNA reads TGTGCCAGCAGTTTATCTGGAAACACCATATATTTT.

CDR3 DNA: TGTGCCAGCAGTGAAAGGGGACACAATAATGAAAAACTGTTTTTT. This translates into CASSERGHNNEKLFF. This sequence joins TRBV6-1 and TRBJ1-4, with a tentative D call TRBD1 (6 bases). V was pared by 2 bases and J by 4 bases, with 11 bases between. CDR1 and CDR2 from the germline V gene are MNHNS and SASEGT. CDR3 length equals 15 residues.

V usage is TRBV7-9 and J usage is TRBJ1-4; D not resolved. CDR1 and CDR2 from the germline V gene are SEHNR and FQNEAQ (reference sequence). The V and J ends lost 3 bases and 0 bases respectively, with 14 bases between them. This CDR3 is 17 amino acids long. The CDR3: CASSFGWLGTTNEKLFF. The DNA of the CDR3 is TGTGCCAGCAGCTTTGGGTGGCTAGGAACAACTAATGAAAAACTGTTTTTT.

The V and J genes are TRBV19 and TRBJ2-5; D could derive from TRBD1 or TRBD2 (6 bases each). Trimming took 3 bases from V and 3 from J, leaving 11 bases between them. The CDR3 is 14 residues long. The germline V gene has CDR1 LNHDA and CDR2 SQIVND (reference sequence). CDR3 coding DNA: TGTGCCAGTAGTATCCTGGGGGGCAAAGAGACCCAGTACTTC. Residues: CASSILGGKETQYF.

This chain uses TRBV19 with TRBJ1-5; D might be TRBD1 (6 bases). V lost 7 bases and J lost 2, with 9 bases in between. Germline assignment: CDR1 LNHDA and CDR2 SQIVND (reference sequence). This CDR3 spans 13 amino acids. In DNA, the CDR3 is TGTGCCAGTAACAGGGTTGGCAATCAGCCCCAGCATTTT. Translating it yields CASNRVGNQPQHF.

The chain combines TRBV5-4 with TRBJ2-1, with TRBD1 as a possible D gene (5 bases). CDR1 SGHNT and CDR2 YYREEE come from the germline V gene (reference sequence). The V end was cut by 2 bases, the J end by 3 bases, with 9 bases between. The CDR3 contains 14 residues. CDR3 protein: CASSFPGHYNEQFF. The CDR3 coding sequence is TGTGCCAGCAGCTTCCCAGGACACTACAATGAGCAGTTCTTC.

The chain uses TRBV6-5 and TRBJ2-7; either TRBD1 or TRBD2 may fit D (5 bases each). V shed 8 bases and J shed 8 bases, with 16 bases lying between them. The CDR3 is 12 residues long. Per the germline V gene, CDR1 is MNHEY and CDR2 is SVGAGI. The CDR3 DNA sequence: TGTGCCAGCCGGGACGGCTCGAAGAAGCAGTACTTC. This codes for CASRDGSKKQYF.

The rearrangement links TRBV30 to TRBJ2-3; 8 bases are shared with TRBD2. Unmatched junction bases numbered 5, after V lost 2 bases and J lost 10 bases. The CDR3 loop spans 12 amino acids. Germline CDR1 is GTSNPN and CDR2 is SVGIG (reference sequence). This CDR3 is CAWSISGTPQYF. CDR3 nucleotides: TGTGCCTGGAGTATTAGCGGGACGCCGCAGTATTTT. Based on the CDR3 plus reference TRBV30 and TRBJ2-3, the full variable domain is SQTIHQWPATLVQPVGSPLSLECTVEGTSNPNLYWYRQAAGRGLQLLFYSVGIGQISSEVPQNLSASRPQDRQFILSSKKLLLSDSGFYLCAWSISGTPQYFGPGTRLTVL.

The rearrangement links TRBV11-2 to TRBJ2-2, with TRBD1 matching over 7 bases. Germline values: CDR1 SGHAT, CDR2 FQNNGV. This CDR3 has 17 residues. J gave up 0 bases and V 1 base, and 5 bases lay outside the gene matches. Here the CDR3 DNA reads TGTGCCAGCAGCTTAGCCCGGGGACAGACGAACACCGGGGAGCTGTTTTTT. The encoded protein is CASSLARGQTNTGELFF.

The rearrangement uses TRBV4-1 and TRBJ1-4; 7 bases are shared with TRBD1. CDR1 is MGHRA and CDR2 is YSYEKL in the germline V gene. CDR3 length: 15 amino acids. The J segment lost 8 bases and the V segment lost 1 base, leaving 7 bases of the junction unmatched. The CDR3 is CASSQVGGAREKLFF. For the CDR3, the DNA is TGCGCCAGCAGCCAAGTAGGGGGCGCTCGGGAAAAACTGTTTTTT.